This T cell receptor beta chain was captured in a study of response to subunit inactivated influenza vaccine. Trimming at V came to 4 bases and at J to 4 bases, leaving 5 bases not matched to a gene. Germline V gene data show CDR1 as LGHDT and CDR2 as YNNKEL (reference sequence). The CDR3 runs to 15 residues. As concerns this clonotype: No antigen is known for it.

Overall study findings and caveats: Authors suggested seasonal influenza vaccinations each recruit few new T cells.

TCRdb used MiXCR to reprocess the RT-PCR reads, holding one entry per CDR3 protein. The profile shows approximately 520,000 distinct CDR3 sequences, 16% of them singletons. The source is a man between 45 and 75 years old who received an inactivated influenza vaccine. This specimen was CD4+ T cells sorted from PBMCs, taken around 25 months after vaccination. This chain joins TRBV3-1 and TRBJ2-2; 8 bases are a match to TRBD2. The CDR3 loop reads CASSRKRESTGELFF. The CDR3, as DNA: TGTGCCAGCAGCCGCAAGCGGGAGAGCACCGGGGAGCTGTTTTTT.